The 2 T cell receptor beta chains below were found in one sample sequenced in a study of PD-1 blockade in classical Hodgkin lymphoma. Each of the patients experienced relapse following autologous stem cell transplantation, and their brentuximab vedotin exposure differed. Profiling relied on immunoSEQ multiplex PCR, and the TCRdb table lists in-frame clones only, not all of them. The sample records fewer than 100,000 clones, more than 90% being singletons. This material consisted of peripheral blood mononuclear cells (PBMCs), taken at baseline. The receptors originated from a human donor with classical Hodgkin lymphoma.

The chain has TRBV11-2 and TRBJ1-5; 9 nucleotides line up with TRBD1. After removal of 5 bases from V and 4 bases from J, the junction contained 6 bases not matched to a gene. The CDR3 sequence is 15 residues long. Germline-derived CDR1 and CDR2 are SGHAT and FQNNGV. The CDR3 spells CASSPGQGVNQPQHF. CDR3 sequence (DNA): TGTGCCAGCAGCCCGGGACAGGGCGTTAATCAGCCCCAGCATTTT.

The V call is TRBV5-1, the J call TRBJ1-2; D not resolved. This CDR3 comprises 17 residues. CDR1 is SGHRS, CDR2 YFSETQ, per germline. The V end lost 5 bases, the J end lost 0 bases, and 20 bases lay between the germline ends. The CDR3 bases are TGCGCCAGCAGATTACTCGTAGCGCAGGAAACTAACTATGGCTACACCTTC. Its translation is CASRLLVAQETNYGYTF.